This T cell receptor beta chain was captured by sequencing in a study of regulatory T cells in long-lasting Graves disease (dated by TCRdb to about 2021). For context, the study as a whole: To count as having persistent Graves' disease, a patient had to have received antithyroid drug treatment for over 5 years with TSH receptor autoantibodies remaining persistently positive. Patients with persistent Graves' disease were compared with patients with newly diagnosed Graves' disease using TCR sequencing and RNA sequencing of peripheral blood. The study was registered as a clinical trial and conducted in China. A total of 35 or so samples underwent TCR sequencing: roughly 13 from persistent and roughly 20 from newly diagnosed Graves' disease patients. In the clinical cohort, patients with persistent Graves' disease had used antithyroid drugs for an average of around 10 years.

In light of the paper, this sample's time point label describes: persistent/refractory GD, antithyroid drugs over 5 years with positive TRAb. For both TCR sequencing and RNA sequencing, RNA was extracted from PBMCs in TRIzol. Graves' disease was diagnosed according to American Thyroid Association guidelines. Patients were recruited from an endocrinology department in Xi'an, China. From each patient, 8 to 10 milliliters of peripheral blood was collected into an EDTA anticoagulant tube. Ficoll Paque Plus density gradient separation was used to isolate PBMCs, and no further T cell sorting was performed. An Agilent 2100 Bioanalyzer and agarose gel were used to check RNA quality, and a NanoDrop 2000 was used to measure RNA concentration. Library preparation used multiplex PCR. The reads were generated on an Illumina HiSeq 4000. iRepertoire HTBI primers and Arm-PCR amplification of CDR3 regions were used to construct TCR beta libraries. Before sequencing, the PCR products underwent gel purification. Per the source publication's procedure: A total of roughly 58 TRBV and 14 TRBJ segments were identified across samples and were used for gene usage analysis of CDR3 amino acid clonotypes. COPE and FqMerger were used to merge the filtered high-quality paired reads into contigs. BLAST was used to align contigs to the IMGT TRBV, TRBD and TRBJ reference genes, and CDR3 was defined following IMGT. Any clonotype with a frequency above 0.1% was classified as a highly expanded clone. Repertoire diversity was measured by Shannon entropy, and V-J evenness by the Gini coefficient. Clonotypes shared by more than one individual were considered public. TCRdb reprocessed the public reads (quality trimming at Q25 with fastp, clone calling with MiXCR) and kept in-frame beta chains. Every entry covers one CDR3 protein and lists the most common genes and DNA from its rows. None of the V and J calls come from the authors' own analysis; TCRdb made them. In all, the sample holds some 430,000 distinct CDR3 sequences, and approximately 21% of those were seen once. The ten largest clones take up about 7% of the sample.

Remarks on this clonotype: Its antigen has not been determined. No clone much larger than this one lies a single base away; base qualities are absent.

Study-level results and caveats: Persistent disease showed preferential use of TRBV28, TRBJ1-2 and TRBJ2-5, whereas newly diagnosed disease favored TRBV20-1 and TRBJ2-1. Because the primary lesion, thyroid tissue, could not be accessed, the study looked at peripheral blood alone. The small sample size was acknowledged by the authors as a limitation that may reduce accuracy. A larger number of public clonotypes was shared among persistent patients (fewer than 3,000) than among newly diagnosed patients (around 970). Sequencing and analysis were restricted to the TCR beta chain. Lower TCR Shannon entropy and fewer highly expanded clones were observed in persistent Graves' disease patients than in newly diagnosed patients, which suggested clonal expansion.

CDR1 is given as LNHDA and CDR2 as SQIVND, both from the germline V gene (reference sequence). V and J lose 1 base and 0 bases, and a span of 16 bases separates them. Reading from cysteine to phenylalanine, the CDR3 counts 17 amino acids. Kept here is only the CDR3 DNA, which spans 51 bases and is read in frame from base 1. Sequenced here: peripheral blood mononuclear cells (PBMCs), sampled when the disease was refractory, from a patient treated with antithyroid drugs. The sequence links TRBV19 to TRBJ2-7; TRBD1 is a weak D gene call, 6 bases matching. This TCR came from a female donor with Graves disease. The CDR3 in this case is CASSIGYRTGSSYEQYF. The DNA sequence reads TGTGCCAGTAGTATAGGTTATAGAACAGGGAGCTCCTACGAGCAGTACTTC.